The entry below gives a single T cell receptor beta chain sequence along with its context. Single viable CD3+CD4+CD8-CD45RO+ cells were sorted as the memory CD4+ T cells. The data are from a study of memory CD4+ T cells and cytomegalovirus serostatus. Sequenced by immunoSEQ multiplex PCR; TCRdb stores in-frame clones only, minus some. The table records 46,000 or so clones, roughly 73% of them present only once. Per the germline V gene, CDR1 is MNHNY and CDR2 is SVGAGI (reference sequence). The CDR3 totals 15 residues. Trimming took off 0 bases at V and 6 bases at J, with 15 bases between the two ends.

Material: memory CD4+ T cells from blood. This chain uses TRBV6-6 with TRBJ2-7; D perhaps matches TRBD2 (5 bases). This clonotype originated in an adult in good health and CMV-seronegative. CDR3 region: CASSYSQRIGSEQYF. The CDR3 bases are TGTGCCAGCAGTTACTCGCAGCGGATAGGATCCGAGCAGTACTTC.